Shown below are 31 T cell receptor beta chains from a single sample sequenced in a study of control samples from healthy donors and cancer patients. The method was immunoSEQ multiplex PCR; TCRdb's version includes in-frame clones alone and lacks a portion of them. The data hold roughly 170,000 clones, with roughly 93% observed a single time. Input material: blood. The source of these receptors is a man between 18 and 35 years old in good health.

The chain has TRBV5-4 and TRBJ2-1; no firm D call. CDR1 is SGHNT, CDR2 YYREEE, per germline (reference sequence). The CDR3 length is 13 residues. V gave up 1 base and J gave up 2 bases, with 4 bases separating them. The CDR3: CASSLTTYNEQFF. The CDR3 nucleotides read TGTGCCAGCAGCTTGACTACCTACAATGAGCAGTTCTTC.

The chain employs TRBV10-2 and TRBJ2-3; 7 nucleotides line up with TRBD2. The germline gives CDR1 WSHSY, CDR2 SAAADI. CDR3 length equals 14 residues. J gave up 2 bases and V 6 bases, and 5 bases lay outside the gene matches. The CDR3 loop is CASSQAGTTDTQYF. In nucleotides, the CDR3 is TGCGCCAGCAGCCAAGCGGGAACCACAGATACGCAGTATTTT.

This chain connects TRBV6-1 to TRBJ1-4, with D perhaps matching TRBD1 (5 bases). This CDR3 has 13 residues. Germline CDR1 and CDR2: MNHNS and SASEGT. Trimming stripped 3 bases from V and 5 bases from J, with 7 bases between. CDR3 loop: CASSERGNEKLFF. CDR3 DNA sequence: TGTGCCAGCAGTGAGCGGGGGAATGAAAAACTGTTTTTT.

This chain connects TRBV28 to TRBJ1-3, with a possible D match to TRBD1 (5 bases). The CDR3 loop spans 16 amino acids. V was pared by 4 bases and J by 0 bases, with 13 bases between. Germline V CDR1 and CDR2: MDHEN, SYDVKM. CDR3 residues: CASSSGPPSSGNTIYF. CDR3 nucleotides: TGTGCCAGCAGTTCGGGACCCCCCAGCTCTGGAAACACCATATATTTT.

The rearrangement uses TRBV19 and TRBJ1-3, with 8 bases matching TRBD1. CDR1 is LNHDA and CDR2 is SQIVND in the germline V gene (reference sequence). J was trimmed by 3 bases and V by 6 bases; bases with no gene match: 4. The CDR3 consists of 14 residues. CDR3 nucleotides: TGTGCCAGTAGAGCAACAGGGGGTGGAAACACCATATATTTT. As protein: CASRATGGGNTIYF.

This clone occurred once. The gene calls are TRBV18 and TRBJ2-7; D is unresolved. V gave up 3 bases and J gave up 3 bases, with 15 bases separating them. The CDR3 totals 15 residues. CDR1 is KGHSH and CDR2 is LQKENI in the germline V gene. The CDR3: CASSPLGGPNYEQYF. The CDR3 DNA reads as TGTGCCAGCTCACCTCTGGGCGGACCCAACTACGAGCAGTACTTC.

This clone was seen only once. Other DNA variants within this sample encode the same CDR3. The chain uses TRBV12-3 or TRBV12-4 and TRBJ2-3, with D unresolved. CDR3 length: 11 amino acids. The V end was cut by 2 bases, the J end by 3 bases, with 0 bases between. CDR3 DNA: TGTGCCAGCAGTTTAACAGATACGCAGTATTTT. This gives the protein CASSLTDTQYF.

The CDR3 coding sequence is TGCGCCAGCAGCCAAGGTCAGGGCGAATTTGAAAAACTGTTTTTT. The encoded protein is CASSQGQGEFEKLFF. The V gene is TRBV4-1, the J gene TRBJ1-4, with D maybe TRBD1 (5 bases). CDR1 and CDR2 from the germline V gene are MGHRA and YSYEKL. The V gene lost 1 base and the J gene lost 7 bases, with 13 bases spanning the gap. This CDR3 spans 15 amino acids.

The rearrangement uses TRBV7-3 and TRBJ1-1; D unresolved. Germline V lookup: CDR1 SGHTA, CDR2 FQGTGA. CDR3 length: 15 amino acids. Between the trimmed V and J ends, which lost 2 bases and 1 base, there was a span of 11 bases. The chain's CDR3 is CASSLFVGPNTEAFF. CDR3 nucleotides: TGTGCCAGCAGCTTATTTGTGGGCCCGAACACTGAAGCTTTCTTT.

This chain connects TRBV5-1 to TRBJ2-5; D uncertain. The CDR3 has 13 residues. CDR1 and CDR2 (germline): SGHRS, YFSETQ. The V end lost 0 bases, the J end lost 5 bases, and 8 bases lay between the germline ends. The CDR3 sequence is CASSLALGETQYF. The CDR3 DNA sequence: TGCGCCAGCAGCTTGGCCTTGGGGGAGACCCAGTACTTC. The full variable domain, in which reference TRBV5-1 and TRBJ2-5 provide the parts outside the CDR3, is KAGVTQTPRYLIKTRGQQVTLSCSPISGHRSVSWYQQTPGQGLQFLFEYFSETQRNKGNFPGRFSGRQFSNSRSEMNVSTLELGDSALYLCASSLALGETQYFGPGTRLLVL.

The chain couples TRBV15 to TRBJ1-3; TRBD1 matches 7 bases. This CDR3 region has 14 residues. CDR1 LNHNV and CDR2 YYDKDF come from the germline V gene (reference sequence). The ends lost 6 bases at V and 2 bases at J; junction bases unmatched: 4. CDR3 bases: TGTGCCACCAGGGCCGACAGGGCTGGAAACACCATATATTTT. Its translation: CATRADRAGNTIYF.

This chain links TRBV4-2 with TRBJ1-4; D unresolved. Trimming took 1 base from V and 3 from J, leaving 27 bases between them. The length of the CDR3 is 21 residues. Germline V gives CDR1 LGHNA, CDR2 YNFKEQ. The CDR3 nucleotides read TGTGCCAGCAGCCAAGGAGGATTGCGGGATGGGGAGCTTAGGGCTAATGAAAAACTGTTTTTT. Translated, it gives CASSQGGLRDGELRANEKLFF.

This chain joins TRBV7-3 and TRBJ1-5; D is possibly TRBD1 (6 bases). CDR3 length: 19 amino acids. The V gene lost 0 bases and the J gene lost 4 bases, with 22 bases spanning the gap. Germline values: CDR1 SGHTA, CDR2 FQGTGA. This CDR3 is CASSLTFFRRGHLNQPQHF. The CDR3 bases are TGTGCCAGCAGCTTAACGTTTTTTCGCAGGGGACATCTTAATCAGCCCCAGCATTTT.

This clone was seen only a few times. The chain uses TRBV10-3 and TRBJ1-2; D is ambiguous. Per germline, CDR1 ENHRY and CDR2 SYGVKD. CDR3 length equals 15 residues. Trimming shortened V by 2 bases and J by 0 bases, and 10 bases separated the two germline ends. The CDR3 sequence: CAISEGSGTNYGYTF. The CDR3, as DNA: TGTGCCATCAGTGAGGGCAGTGGTACTAACTATGGCTACACCTTC.

V is TRBV21-1 and J is TRBJ1-4. TRBV21-1 counts as a pseudogene. CDR3 length: 19 amino acids. The CDR3 DNA is TGTGCCAGCAGCAAAGCCAGAGGGTGGGCTTTGGCGGAGGGGGAAAAACTGTTTTTT. It codes for CASSKARGWALAEGEKLFF.

This clone has only one observation. The chain couples TRBV28 to TRBJ1-3; D is ambiguous. V lost 8 bases to trimming and J lost 4 bases, with 12 bases between them. CDR1 MDHEN and CDR2 SYDVKM come from the germline V gene. There are 13 residues in the CDR3. The CDR3 reads CASLTGLGNTIYF. DNA for the CDR3: TGTGCCAGCCTAACGGGGTTGGGAAACACCATATATTTT.

The chain couples TRBV5-1 to TRBJ2-2; perhaps D is TRBD1 or TRBD2 (5 bases each). Germline values: CDR1 SGHRS, CDR2 YFSETQ. Trimming took 2 bases from V and 6 from J, leaving 14 bases between them. The CDR3 is made up of 15 amino acids. CDR3 sequence: CASSLRDAGSGELFF. The CDR3 DNA reads as TGCGCCAGCAGCTTACGGGACGCAGGGTCCGGGGAGCTGTTTTTT.

The chain couples TRBV29-1 to TRBJ2-1; 8 bases are shared with TRBD1. This CDR3 is built from 13 residues. J lost 10 bases, V lost 4 bases, and 9 bases had no gene match. The V gene's germline CDR1 is SQVTM and CDR2 ANQGSEA. CDR3 DNA: TGCAGCGTTGCCGGACAGGGTTTGAACGAGCAGTTCTTC. Encoded protein: CSVAGQGLNEQFF.

This clone was observed a handful of times. The V gene is TRBV5-8, the J gene TRBJ1-5; no clear D gene. Germline V gene data show CDR1 as SGHTS and CDR2 as YDEGEE. V lost 1 base to trimming and J lost 3 bases, with 11 bases between them. The CDR3 spans 15 residues. Here the CDR3 DNA reads TGTGCCAGCAGCTTGAGGCGGCAGGCCAATCAGCCCCAGCATTTT. Translated, it gives CASSLRRQANQPQHF.

This clone was seen just once. The rearrangement links TRBV30 to TRBJ1-3; D uncertain. The V end was cut by 5 bases, the J end by 0 bases, with 11 bases between. Looked up from germline, CDR1 is GTSNPN and CDR2 is SVGIG (reference sequence). The CDR3 loop spans 14 amino acids. The CDR3 DNA follows: TGTGCCTGGCTACGCAGTCGCTCTGGAAACACCATATATTTT. Translation: CAWLRSRSGNTIYF.

The CDR3 DNA follows: TGTGCCAGTAACCTCGGGGATCAGCCCCAGCATTTT. This sequence encodes CASNLGDQPQHF. The V and J genes are TRBV19 and TRBJ1-5, with unresolved D. This CDR3 spans 12 amino acids. Trimming cost V 7 bases and J 5 bases, with 9 bases left between them. Germline CDR1 LNHDA, CDR2 SQIVND (reference sequence).

Details on this clone: This same CDR3 is encoded by further DNA sequences in the sample. The chain has TRBV5-1 and TRBJ1-1; 9 bases match TRBD1. Germline V gives CDR1 SGHRS, CDR2 YFSETQ. This CDR3 spans 12 amino acids. V was pared by 4 bases and J by 7 bases, with 2 bases of the junction left unmatched. CDR3 residues: CASSLGQGEAFF. CDR3 bases: TGCGCCAGCAGCCTGGGACAGGGTGAAGCTTTCTTT.

J is TRBJ2-3 and V is TRBV2; D might be TRBD1 or TRBD2, each matching 6 bases. The V gene's germline CDR1 is SNHLY and CDR2 FYNNEI. The CDR3 is made up of 15 amino acids. Deletions cut 9 bases from V and 4 bases from J, with 20 bases between. CDR3 protein: CASLPRGPGADTQYF. CDR3 DNA: TGTGCCAGTTTACCGCGGGGCCCAGGGGCAGATACGCAGTATTTT.

The chain couples TRBV29-1 to TRBJ1-1; a possible D gene is TRBD1 (6 bases). Germline lookup yields CDR1 SQVTM and CDR2 ANQGSEA. The CDR3 length is 15 residues. Trimming stripped 7 bases from V and 0 bases from J, with 18 bases between. In nucleotides, the CDR3 is TGCAGCGCCCACCCCCGGACAGTCATGAACACTGAAGCTTTCTTT. It specifies CSAHPRTVMNTEAFF. The full variable domain, with the rest looked up from reference TRBV29-1 and TRBJ1-1, is SAVISQKPSRDICQRGTSLTIQCQVDSQVTMMFWYRQQPGQSLTLIATANQGSEATYESGFVIDKFPISRPNLTFSTLTVSNMSPEDSSIYLCSAHPRTVMNTEAFFGQGTRLTVV.

V and J are TRBV18 and TRBJ1-2; a weak D match, TRBD1 (6 bases). The CDR3 has 14 residues. V lost 0 bases, J lost 4 bases, and 9 bases lay in between. The V gene's germline CDR1 is KGHSH and CDR2 LQKENI. CDR3 nucleotide sequence: TGTGCCAGCTCACCACCGGACAGTCGCTATGGCTACACCTTC. Translated: CASSPPDSRYGYTF.

The gene calls are TRBV21-1 and TRBJ1-1; the table's D gene call, TRBD1, was not cross checked with the DNA. TRBV21-1 represents a pseudogene. The CDR3 has 17 residues. The CDR3 DNA is TGTGCCAGCAGCCCCCGGACAGGGGAGGGCTGGTGCACTGAAGCTTTCTTT. Translated: CASSPRTGEGWCTEAFF.

Concerning this clone itself: Other DNA variants within this sample encode the same CDR3. The gene calls are TRBV19 and TRBJ2-3, with 8 bases fitting TRBD2. CDR3 length: 14 residues. Germline values: CDR1 LNHDA, CDR2 SQIVND (reference sequence). J was trimmed by 3 bases and V by 3 bases; bases with no gene match: 2. In DNA form, the CDR3 reads TGTGCCAGTAGTATCAAGCGGGGGACAGATACGCAGTATTTT. It encodes CASSIKRGTDTQYF.

This chain connects TRBV6-5 to TRBJ2-2; D remains unclear. The CDR3 is made up of 14 amino acids. The germline V and J ends were trimmed by 2 bases and 0 bases, with 4 bases remaining between them. From germline, CDR1 is MNHEY and CDR2 SVGAGI. In nucleotides, the CDR3 is TGTGCCAGCAGTTACGGGGCGAACACCGGGGAGCTGTTTTTT. This codes for CASSYGANTGELFF.

This chain joins TRBV5-4 and TRBJ2-7, with TRBD1 identical over 9 bases. The germline V gene encodes CDR1 SGHNT and CDR2 YYREEE (reference sequence). Unmatched junction bases numbered 6, after V lost 1 base and J lost 7 bases. CDR3 length equals 14 residues. The CDR3 bases are TGTGCCAGCAGCTTGAGGGACAGGGCGGAGGAGCAGTACTTC. Protein product: CASSLRDRAEEQYF.

This chain uses TRBV5-1 with TRBJ2-3; possibly TRBD2 for D (7 bases). V dropped 5 bases and J dropped 0 bases, with 16 bases sitting between them. Per germline, CDR1 SGHRS and CDR2 YFSETQ. The CDR3 length is 16 residues. The CDR3 coding sequence is TGCGCCAGCAGTATTAGGGGGACTACTAGCACAGATACGCAGTATTTT. This codes for CASSIRGTTSTDTQYF.

This clone appeared a single time. The gene calls are TRBV4-1 and TRBJ2-5; TRBD2 is a possible D gene (5 bases). Looked up from germline, CDR1 is MGHRA and CDR2 is YSYEKL. The CDR3 has 15 residues. Trimming stripped 0 bases from V and 5 bases from J, with 13 bases between. CDR3 coding DNA: TGCGCCAGCAGCCAAGATCCGAGAAGGGAGGAGACCCAGTACTTC. It yields the protein CASSQDPRREETQYF.